This passage covers 30 T cell receptor beta chains from one sample sequenced in a study of T cell responses to AZD1222 COVID-19 vaccine. TCRdb's table, derived via immunoSEQ multiplex PCR, lists solely in-frame clones and lacks some. The sample lists about 120,000 clones; around 90% were seen once. The material sequenced was peripheral blood, taken on day 0 of AZD1222 vaccination. The receptors derive from an adult in good health.

The V gene is TRBV6-5, the J gene TRBJ1-1; D is unresolved. V was clipped by 0 bases and J by 4 bases, with 6 bases between them. This CDR3 spans 13 amino acids. Germline values: CDR1 MNHEY, CDR2 SVGAGI. The CDR3 nucleotides read TGTGCCAGCAGTTACTCTACCCCCACTGAAGCTTTCTTT. Translation: CASSYSTPTEAFF.

This clone is a singleton in its sample. Other DNA sequences of this sample code for an identical CDR3. In DNA, the CDR3 is TGCGCCAGCAGCTTGGCGGCCGGGATGAACACTGAAGCTTTCTTT. It yields the protein CASSLAAGMNTEAFF. This chain connects TRBV5-1 to TRBJ1-1; no reliable D call. The CDR3 sequence is 15 residues long. Germline CDR1 is SGHRS and CDR2 is YFSETQ. V dropped 0 bases and J dropped 0 bases, with 9 bases sitting between them.

This chain connects TRBV5-8 to TRBJ1-4; D may be TRBD1 (6 bases). This CDR3 contains 13 residues. Germline CDR1 is SGHTS and CDR2 is YDEGEE. Trimming cost V 6 bases and J 5 bases, with 11 bases left between them. CDR3 residues: CASIRTENEKLFF. CDR3 DNA: TGTGCCAGCATACGGACAGAGAATGAAAAACTGTTTTTT.

The gene calls are TRBV12-3 or TRBV12-4 and TRBJ1-2; 10 nucleotides agree with TRBD1. V gave up 5 bases and J gave up 5 bases; unmatched junction bases: 2. The CDR3 length is 13 residues. CDR3 nucleotides: TGTGCCAGCAGTCCGGGACAGGGGTATGGCTACACCTTC. It translates to CASSPGQGYGYTF.

The rearrangement joins TRBV19 to TRBJ1-2; D is undetermined. Germline V gives CDR1 LNHDA, CDR2 SQIVND (reference sequence). V was trimmed by 3 bases and J by 0 bases, leaving 11 bases between them. The CDR3 has 15 residues. This CDR3 reads CASSILDPANYGYTF. DNA of the CDR3: TGTGCCAGTAGTATCCTGGACCCAGCTAACTATGGCTACACCTTC.

This clone was detected only once. The chain recombines TRBV9 with TRBJ1-2; no clear D. Germline V gene data show CDR1 as SGDLS and CDR2 as YYNGEE. The CDR3 length is 14 residues. V lost 0 bases and J 6 bases, leaving 12 bases between the germline ends. The CDR3, as DNA: TGTGCCAGCAGCGTAGGTCAGGCGTTGGATGGCTACACCTTC. It is translated as CASSVGQALDGYTF.

The sample holds one count of this clone. CDR3 DNA sequence: TGTGCCAGCAGCTCCCTGACTAGCGGGATACCCTACGAGCAGTACTTC. Residues: CASSSLTSGIPYEQYF. The chain uses TRBV11-2 and TRBJ2-7; 11 bases match TRBD2. The germline CDR1 and CDR2 sequences are SGHAT and FQNNGV. This CDR3 region has 16 residues. Germline trimming cut 4 bases from V and 2 bases from J; bases unmatched to any gene: 7.

The chain carries TRBV24-1 and TRBJ2-1; no clear D. CDR3 size: 12 residues. V lost 2 bases and J lost 3, with 1 base in between. From germline, CDR1 is KGHDR and CDR2 SFDVKD. The CDR3 protein is CATSDYYNEQFF. The CDR3 DNA is TGTGCCACCAGTGATTACTACAATGAGCAGTTCTTC.

V gene TRBV27 combines with J gene TRBJ1-6; 7 bases are a match to TRBD1. The V segment lost 5 bases and the J segment 6 bases; nucleotides outside the gene matches: 13. There are 17 residues in the CDR3. From germline, CDR1 is MNHEY and CDR2 SMNVEV (reference sequence). Here the CDR3 reads CASSPRGSTGFNSPLHF. The DNA for the CDR3 is TGTGCCAGCAGTCCCAGGGGATCGACAGGGTTTAATTCACCCCTCCACTTT.

V gene TRBV28 combines with J gene TRBJ1-1; D perhaps matches TRBD1 (5 bases). Trimming took off 3 bases at V and 4 bases at J, with 12 bases between the two ends. The CDR3 extends over 14 amino acids. Per the germline V gene, CDR1 is MDHEN and CDR2 is SYDVKM. Here the CDR3 DNA reads TGTGCCAGCAGTTTGACCGGGGGGAGCACTGAAGCTTTCTTT. Translated: CASSLTGGSTEAFF.

This sequence joins TRBV7-9 and TRBJ2-7; either TRBD1 or TRBD2 may fit D (5 bases each). The CDR3 has 12 amino acids. The V gene lost 5 bases and the J gene lost 5 bases, with 10 bases spanning the gap. Germline lookup yields CDR1 SEHNR and CDR2 FQNEAQ (reference sequence). Written as DNA, the CDR3 is TGTGCCAGCAGCCGAGGGACCAACGAGCAGTACTTC. It is translated as CASSRGTNEQYF.

V gene TRBV11-3 combines with J gene TRBJ1-1; a possible D gene is TRBD1 (5 bases). V was clipped by 3 bases and J by 7 bases, with 12 bases between them. CDR3 length: 13 residues. Germline lookup yields CDR1 SGHNT and CDR2 YENEEA. The CDR3 spells CASSFNRDHEAFF. The CDR3 nucleotides are TGTGCCAGCAGCTTTAACCGGGACCATGAAGCTTTCTTT.

V gene TRBV19 combines with J gene TRBJ2-2, with 12 bases lining up with TRBD1. J lost 13 bases, V lost 7 bases, and 13 bases had no gene match. Germline V CDR1 and CDR2: LNHDA, SQIVND (reference sequence). CDR3 length: 15 amino acids. The CDR3 is CASTPRDRGRRGLFF. CDR3 nucleotide sequence: TGTGCCAGTACCCCCCGGGACAGGGGGCGCAGAGGGCTGTTTTTT. Combining the CDR3 with reference TRBV19 and TRBJ2-2 gives the whole variable domain DGGITQSPKYLFRKEGQNVTLSCEQNLNHDAMYWYRQDPGQGLRLIYYSQIVNDFQKGDIAEGYSVSREKKESFPLTVTSAQKNPTAFYLCASTPRDRGRRGLFFGEGSRLTVL.

The chain has TRBV6-5 and TRBJ2-2; D is unresolved. This CDR3 has 11 residues. The V gene's germline CDR1 is MNHEY and CDR2 SVGAGI. The V end was cut by 10 bases, the J end by 8 bases, with 11 bases between. In DNA form, the CDR3 reads TGTGCCACCTCTGTCGGTGGGGAGCTGTTTTTT. Translating gives CATSVGGELFF.

V usage is TRBV20-1 and J usage is TRBJ1-2, with D hard to call. This CDR3 has 13 residues. The V and J ends lost 3 bases and 2 bases respectively, with 10 bases between them. Germline CDR1 and CDR2: DFQATT and SNEGSKA (reference sequence). DNA for the CDR3: TGCAGTGCTAGTCTTACTGAAAACTATGGCTACACCTTC. It translates to CSASLTENYGYTF.

The gene calls are TRBV20-1 and TRBJ1-1; TRBD1 agrees at 7 bases. Trimming at V came to 5 bases and at J to 8 bases, leaving 5 bases not matched to a gene. The CDR3 has 11 residues. CDR1 and CDR2 (germline): DFQATT, SNEGSKA (reference sequence). The CDR3 DNA is TGCAGTGCTGACAGGGCCGGCGAAGCTTTCTTT. This encodes CSADRAGEAFF.

The chain couples TRBV30 to TRBJ2-5, with a tentative D call TRBD2 (5 bases). CDR1 is GTSNPN and CDR2 is SVGIG in the germline V gene (reference sequence). The V end lost 1 base, the J end lost 5 bases, and 8 bases lay between the germline ends. The CDR3 consists of 12 residues. CDR3 region: CAWSGGFETQYF. CDR3 nucleotides: TGTGCCTGGAGTGGAGGGTTTGAGACCCAGTACTTC.

The genes are TRBV27 and TRBJ1-2; no reliable D call. Germline V gene lookup returns CDR1 MNHEY and CDR2 SMNVEV (reference sequence). The CDR3 covers 14 residues. Trimming shortened V by 5 bases and J by 7 bases, and 17 bases separated the two germline ends. CDR3 bases: TGTGCCAGCAGTCAAGGACTTTTTCAAGGTGGCTACACCTTC. This sequence encodes CASSQGLFQGGYTF.

This chain links TRBV19 with TRBJ1-1; D is unclear. The germline V and J ends were trimmed by 10 bases and 0 bases, with 24 bases remaining between them. This CDR3 contains 17 residues. In germline, CDR1 is LNHDA, CDR2 SQIVND (reference sequence). In DNA form, the CDR3 reads TGTGCCATTAAGGGAGGAGTCGTCGGGTCGGTGAACACTGAAGCTTTCTTT. It codes for CAIKGGVVGSVNTEAFF.

The rearrangement links TRBV6-5 to TRBJ1-5; D is perhaps TRBD1 (5 bases). The CDR3 has 13 amino acids. Trimming took 6 bases from V and 6 from J, leaving 12 bases between them. Per germline, CDR1 MNHEY and CDR2 SVGAGI. The CDR3 DNA reads as TGTGCCAGCAGGCTTCTCCAGGGTCAGCCCCAGCATTTT. It specifies CASRLLQGQPQHF.

The V gene is TRBV6-4, the J gene TRBJ1-1, with 10 bases matching TRBD1. J lost 5 bases, V lost 11 bases, and 5 bases had no gene match. The V gene's germline CDR1 is MRHNA and CDR2 SNTAGT. The CDR3 sequence is 12 residues long. CDR3: CACRQGATEAFF. CDR3 DNA sequence: TGTGCCTGCCGACAGGGGGCGACTGAAGCTTTCTTT.

The gene calls are TRBV3-1 (or the pseudogene TRBV3-2) and TRBJ2-7; 9 bases match TRBD1. The length of the CDR3 is 16 residues. Germline values: CDR1 LGHDT, CDR2 YNNKEL (reference sequence). The junction had 5 bases not matched to a gene; V was cut back by 1 base and J by 1 base. CDR3 amino acids: CASSQGGTGRSYEQYF. The CDR3 DNA is TGTGCCAGCAGCCAAGGGGGGACAGGGAGGTCCTACGAGCAGTACTTC.

The V and J genes are TRBV6-5 and TRBJ2-3; 7 positions agree with TRBD1. The CDR3 is 12 amino acids. Germline CDR1 reads MNHEY; CDR2 reads SVGAGI. J gave up 7 bases and V 11 bases, and 9 bases lay outside the gene matches. The CDR3 DNA reads TGTGCCTGCGACCGGGACAGCTATACGCAGTATTTT. Residues: CACDRDSYTQYF.

The CDR3 here is CASSGRGVDYGYTF. The CDR3 DNA reads TGTGCCAGCAGCGGACGGGGGGTCGACTATGGCTACACCTTC. The chain links TRBV5-4 to TRBJ1-2; tentative D call: TRBD1 (5 bases). The CDR3 loop spans 14 amino acids. V shed 4 bases and J shed 3 bases, with 13 bases lying between them. Germline V gene data show CDR1 as SGHNT and CDR2 as YYREEE (reference sequence).

This chain links TRBV29-1 with TRBJ2-4; TRBD2 aligns across 11 bases. There are 13 residues in the CDR3. Looked up from germline, CDR1 is SQVTM and CDR2 is ANQGSEA. After removal of 7 bases from V and 8 bases from J, the junction contained 7 bases not matched to a gene. The CDR3 here is CSALTSGAYIQYF. CDR3 bases: TGCAGCGCCTTGACTAGCGGGGCATACATTCAGTACTTC.

The chain couples TRBV28 to TRBJ2-6; no reliable D call. Looked up from germline, CDR1 is MDHEN and CDR2 is SYDVKM. CDR3 size: 14 residues. The ends were cut back, 2 bases at V and 4 bases at J, with 6 bases in the middle. This CDR3 reads CASSLAAGANVLTF. Written as DNA, the CDR3 is TGTGCCAGCAGTTTAGCGGCCGGGGCCAACGTCCTGACTTTC.

In its sample, this clone was seen a few times. The chain recombines TRBV9 with TRBJ1-1; no clear D. The germline V and J ends were trimmed by 4 bases and 5 bases, with 15 bases remaining between them. CDR1 SGDLS and CDR2 YYNGEE come from the germline V gene. The CDR3 has 14 residues. The CDR3: CASSRRAAETEAFF. The CDR3, as DNA: TGTGCCAGCAGCAGGAGGGCTGCGGAGACTGAAGCTTTCTTT.

This rearrangement joins TRBV28 to TRBJ1-1, with D possibly matching TRBD1 (5 bases). The CDR3 loop spans 14 amino acids. Trimming removed 5 bases at V and 0 bases at J, with 10 bases between. Germline V CDR1 and CDR2: MDHEN, SYDVKM. The CDR3 sequence is CASSTLTVNTEAFF. The DNA of the CDR3 is TGTGCCAGCAGTACGTTGACAGTGAACACTGAAGCTTTCTTT.

This clone was seen once. The rearrangement links TRBV19 to TRBJ2-7, with D unclear. The V end was cut by 3 bases, the J end by 3 bases, with 12 bases between. The CDR3 contains 14 residues. CDR1 and CDR2 from the germline V gene are LNHDA and SQIVND (reference sequence). Here the CDR3 reads CASSISTPVYEQYF. The CDR3 coding sequence is TGTGCCAGTAGTATCTCAACACCGGTCTACGAGCAGTACTTC.

This CDR3 is CSVEPDGNYGYTF. The CDR3 DNA sequence: TGCAGCGTTGAACCCGACGGAAACTATGGCTACACCTTC. This chain uses TRBV29-1 with TRBJ1-2; no firm D call. The CDR3 is made up of 13 amino acids. Trimming cost V 2 bases and J 2 bases, with 9 bases left between them. Germline V gives CDR1 SQVTM, CDR2 ANQGSEA.